The TCR beta chain under discussion was sequenced for a study of CD8 T cells in ankylosing spondylitis. MiXCR was run by TCRdb on the 5' RACE reads, yielding one entry per CDR3 protein. The repertoire consists of about 700,000 distinct CDR3 sequences, with 19% occurring once and the leading ten covering under 20%. General study results and limits: Reportedly, matched ankylosing spondylitis synovial fluid was significantly enriched for disease-linked clones. Characteristic, it appeared, of ankylosing spondylitis blood was a TCR beta motif of 7 or 8 highly homologous variants.

Comment on this clonotype: Its antigen is not known.

The TCR originated in a male donor with ankylosing spondylitis. Sequenced input: blood, either unsorted or a sorted T cell fraction (not recorded which).

As DNA, the CDR3 is TGCAGTGCACCGGGACAGGGCCGCAATCAGCCCCAGCATTTT. Translation gives CSAPGQGRNQPQHF. V gene TRBV20-1 combines with J gene TRBJ1-5; 9 nucleotides agree with TRBD1. Germline lookup yields CDR1 DFQATT and CDR2 SNEGSKA (reference sequence). V lost 6 bases and J lost 2; bases outside the gene matches: 5. This CDR3 is 14 amino acids long.